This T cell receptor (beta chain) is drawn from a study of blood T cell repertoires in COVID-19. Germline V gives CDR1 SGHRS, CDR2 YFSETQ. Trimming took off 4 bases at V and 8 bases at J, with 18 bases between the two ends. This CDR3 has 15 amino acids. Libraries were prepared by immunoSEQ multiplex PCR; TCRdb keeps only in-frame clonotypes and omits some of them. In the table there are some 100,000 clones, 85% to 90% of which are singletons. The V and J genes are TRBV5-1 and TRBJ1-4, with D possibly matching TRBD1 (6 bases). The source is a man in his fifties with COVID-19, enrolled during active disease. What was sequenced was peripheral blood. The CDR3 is CASSQLQGFGEKLFF. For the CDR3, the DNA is TGCGCCAGCAGCCAGCTACAGGGTTTTGGGGAAAAACTGTTTTTT.